The clone carrying this T cell receptor beta chain was detected a few times. Its antigen is not identified. 13 Jbeta primers and 60 Vbeta primers were used for the PCR. Produced via immunoSEQ multiplex PCR; TCRdb's table is partial and in-frame only. The repertoire holds 180,000 or so clones, with 75% to 90% as singletons. The germline V gene has CDR1 SGHKS and CDR2 YYEKEE (reference sequence). The CDR3 runs to 15 residues. V was cut by 0 bases and J by 2 bases, with 12 bases left in between. This sample was included in a study of cytomegalovirus exposure and HLA in healthy donors. Study conclusions and caveats: In vitro assays verified that a few CMV-associated chains recognized CMV antigens specifically. Most sequenced TCRs were rare (though some public TCRs occurred in many donors). Earlier analysis looked at TCR beta V segments, and most were productive about 90% or about 30% of the time. Overall, roughly 170 TCR beta chains were annotated as cytomegalovirus-associated.

This rearrangement joins TRBV5-5 to TRBJ2-7; D may be TRBD2 (6 bases). The sequence was obtained from a man younger than 35 in good health and CMV-seropositive. Sequencing used PBMCs. The CDR3 protein is CASSLVLGGTYEQYF. The CDR3 DNA is TGTGCCAGCAGCTTGGTTTTGGGGGGAACCTACGAGCAGTACTTC.